Below are 11 T cell receptor beta chains sequenced from a single sample in a study of blood T cell repertoires in COVID-19. Generated by immunoSEQ multiplex PCR, the TCRdb table keeps only in-frame clones and is missing some. The table shows some 99,000 clones, with 84% occurring only once. The specimen sequenced was peripheral blood. These receptors were taken from a woman of 80 years or more with active or convalescent COVID-19.

The J gene is TRBJ2-5, the V gene TRBV28; 9 bases match TRBD2. The CDR3 is 14 residues long. With 7 bases clipped from V and 5 bases from J, the junction kept 8 bases outside the gene matches. Germline values: CDR1 MDHEN, CDR2 SYDVKM. CDR3: CASTLAGRGETQYF. As DNA, the CDR3 is TGTGCCAGCACTCTAGCGGGACGGGGGGAGACCCAGTACTTC.

J is TRBJ2-5 and V is TRBV9; 10 bases match TRBD2. Germline assignment: CDR1 SGDLS and CDR2 YYNGEE. V lost 4 bases to trimming and J lost 5 bases; unmatched junction nucleotides: 11. CDR3 length: 16 amino acids. DNA of the CDR3: TGTGCCAGCAGCCACCGGAGCGGGAGGGAGGGGGAGACCCAGTACTTC. As protein: CASSHRSGREGETQYF.

V and J are TRBV5-4 and TRBJ1-2, with 8 bases matching TRBD1. Germline lookup yields CDR1 SGHNT and CDR2 YYREEE (reference sequence). The length of the CDR3 is 13 residues. Losses at the gene ends were 6 bases for V and 5 bases for J; bases not matched to a gene: 6. Written as DNA, the CDR3 is TGTGCCAGCATTGGGACAGGCCATTATGGCTACACCTTC. Translating gives CASIGTGHYGYTF.

This clone was seen a handful of times. This chain uses TRBV6-1 with TRBJ1-4; no reliable D call. Deletions cut 3 bases from V and 2 bases from J, with 4 bases between. From germline, CDR1 is MNHNS and CDR2 SASEGT. The CDR3 has 13 amino acids. The CDR3 nucleotides are TGTGCCAGCAGTGACAGTACTAATGAAAAACTGTTTTTT. Translated: CASSDSTNEKLFF.

The chain is built from TRBV2 and TRBJ2-2; D ambiguous. This CDR3 is built from 12 residues. Germline V gives CDR1 SNHLY, CDR2 FYNNEI. Trimming took off 6 bases at V and 8 bases at J, with 10 bases between the two ends. The DNA of the CDR3 is TGTGCCAGCAGGGCTTTTAAAGGGGAGCTGTTTTTT. Amino acid sequence: CASRAFKGELFF.

The chain carries TRBV29-1 and TRBJ2-1, with TRBD2 matching over 11 bases. Germline values: CDR1 SQVTM, CDR2 ANQGSEA. The CDR3 has 13 amino acids. V trimming: 8 bases; J trimming: 8 bases; junction bases outside the gene matches: 8. As DNA, the CDR3 is TGCAGCACCACTAGCGGGAGTGGTTATGAGCAGTTCTTC. Protein sequence: CSTTSGSGYEQFF.

This clone was found once. V usage is TRBV28 and J usage is TRBJ2-5; 13 positions match TRBD2. The CDR3 has 16 residues. Germline lookup yields CDR1 MDHEN and CDR2 SYDVKM. Unmatched junction bases numbered 9, after V lost 6 bases and J lost 5 bases. The CDR3, as DNA: TGTGCCAGCAGCCGACCCGGGACTAGCGGGACGGAGACCCAGTACTTC. It specifies CASSRPGTSGTETQYF.

The chain couples TRBV27 to TRBJ1-2; no clear D gene. The CDR3 contains 13 residues. CDR1 and CDR2 from the germline V gene are MNHEY and SMNVEV (reference sequence). The ends were cut back, 6 bases at V and 2 bases at J, with 10 bases in the middle. CDR3 residues: CASRRGNNYGYTF. CDR3 coding DNA: TGTGCCAGCAGACGCGGCAACAACTATGGCTACACCTTC.

Here the CDR3 reads CAASPVGGYGYTF. In nucleotides, the CDR3 is TGTGCCGCCAGTCCCGTCGGGGGGTATGGCTACACCTTC. This rearrangement joins TRBV27 to TRBJ1-2, with D possibly TRBD1 on 5 matching bases. Germline loops: CDR1 MNHEY, CDR2 SMNVEV (reference sequence). The CDR3 spans 13 residues. V lost 11 bases, J lost 5 bases, and 18 bases lay in between.

The chain recombines TRBV11-2 with TRBJ2-7; 7 positions agree with TRBD1. CDR3 length equals 15 residues. CDR1 is SGHAT and CDR2 is FQNNGV in the germline V gene. V dropped 5 bases and J dropped 0; count of bases not matched to a gene: 7. The CDR3 here is CASSPGGWSSYEQYF. CDR3 DNA: TGTGCCAGCAGCCCAGGGGGTTGGAGCTCCTACGAGCAGTACTTC.

This CDR3 reads CASSEALGGAKNIQYF. CDR3 in DNA: TGTGCCAGCAGTGAAGCGCTGGGGGGAGCCAAAAACATTCAGTACTTC. The chain is built from TRBV6-1 and TRBJ2-4, with D perhaps matching TRBD2 (6 bases). Germline CDR1 is MNHNS and CDR2 is SASEGT. With 0 bases removed from V and 0 bases from J, the gap between germline ends came to 9 bases. The CDR3 sequence is 16 residues long.